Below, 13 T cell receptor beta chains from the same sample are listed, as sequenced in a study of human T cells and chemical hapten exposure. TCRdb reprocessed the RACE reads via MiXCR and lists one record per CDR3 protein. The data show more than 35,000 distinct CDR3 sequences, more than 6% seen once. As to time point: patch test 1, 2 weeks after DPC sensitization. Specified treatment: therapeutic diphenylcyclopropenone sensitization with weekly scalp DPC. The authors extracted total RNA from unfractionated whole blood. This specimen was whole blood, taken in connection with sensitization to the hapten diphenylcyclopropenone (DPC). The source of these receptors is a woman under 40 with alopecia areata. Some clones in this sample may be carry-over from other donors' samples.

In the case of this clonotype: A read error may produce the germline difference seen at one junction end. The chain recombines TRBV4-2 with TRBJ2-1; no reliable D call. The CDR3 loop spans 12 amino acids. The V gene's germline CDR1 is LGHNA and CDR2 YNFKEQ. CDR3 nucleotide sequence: TGTGCCAGCAGCCGAGCGTACAATGAGCAGCTCTTC. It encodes CASSRAYNEQLF.

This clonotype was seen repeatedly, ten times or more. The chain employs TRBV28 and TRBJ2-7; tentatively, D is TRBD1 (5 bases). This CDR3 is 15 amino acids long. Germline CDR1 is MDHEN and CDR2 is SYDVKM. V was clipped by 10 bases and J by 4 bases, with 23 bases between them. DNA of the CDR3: TGTGCCATCCTCGCCGGAGCAGGGTTAAGGTACGAGCAGTACTTC. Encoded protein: CAILAGAGLRYEQYF.

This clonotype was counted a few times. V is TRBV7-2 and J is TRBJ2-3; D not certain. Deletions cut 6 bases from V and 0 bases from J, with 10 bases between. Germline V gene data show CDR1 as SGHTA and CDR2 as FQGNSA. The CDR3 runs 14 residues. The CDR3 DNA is TGTGCCAGCAGAAACTTAGCTAGCACAGATACGCAGTATTTT. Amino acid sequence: CASRNLASTDTQYF.

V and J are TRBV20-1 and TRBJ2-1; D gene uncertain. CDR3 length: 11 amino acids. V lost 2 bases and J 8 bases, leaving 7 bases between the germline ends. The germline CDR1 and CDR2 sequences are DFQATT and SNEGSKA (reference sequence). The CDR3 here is CSARLGYEQFF. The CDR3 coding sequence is TGCAGTGCTAGATTAGGATATGAGCAGTTCTTC.

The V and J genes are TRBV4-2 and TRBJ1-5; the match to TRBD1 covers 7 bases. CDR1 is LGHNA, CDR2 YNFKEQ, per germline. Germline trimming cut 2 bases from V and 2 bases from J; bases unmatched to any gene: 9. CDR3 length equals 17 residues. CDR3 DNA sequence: TGTGCCAGCAGCCAACCAGGGGGGGTGTTGGGCAATCAGCCCCAGCATTTT. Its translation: CASSQPGGVLGNQPQHF.

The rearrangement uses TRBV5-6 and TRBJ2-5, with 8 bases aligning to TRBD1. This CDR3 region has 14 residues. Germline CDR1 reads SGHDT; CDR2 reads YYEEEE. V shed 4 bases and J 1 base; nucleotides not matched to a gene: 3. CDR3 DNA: TGTGCCAGCAGCATGACAGGGGTCCAAGAGACCCAGTACTTC. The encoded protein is CASSMTGVQETQYF. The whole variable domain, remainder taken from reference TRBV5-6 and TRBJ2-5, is DAGVTQSPTHLIKTRGQQVTLRCSPKSGHDTVSWYQQALGQGPQFIFQYYEEEERQRGNFPDRFSGHQFPNYSSELNVNALLLGDSALYLCASSMTGVQETQYFGPGTRLLVL.

The CDR3 DNA follows: TGTGCCAGCAGCCAAAGCTCCTACGAGCAGTACTTC. It encodes CASSQSSYEQYF. This chain uses TRBV12-3 or TRBV12-4 with TRBJ2-7; no definite D call. Trimming removed 6 bases at V and 0 bases at J, with 6 bases between. The CDR3 contains 12 residues.

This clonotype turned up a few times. The CDR3 bases are TGTGCCTGGAGCAGAGGGATAGAGACCCAGTACTTC. Translation: CAWSRGIETQYF. This sequence joins TRBV30 and TRBJ2-5; D is perhaps TRBD2 (5 bases). Trimming took off 3 bases at V and 4 bases at J, with 9 bases between the two ends. Germline V CDR1 and CDR2: GTSNPN, SVGIG (reference sequence). The CDR3 has 12 residues.

The CDR3 reads CASRSTSGGTEQFF. CDR3 coding DNA: TGTGCCAGCAGATCGACTAGCGGGGGGACTGAGCAGTTCTTC. The rearrangement links TRBV7-3 to TRBJ2-1, with 13 positions matching TRBD2. Germline V CDR1 and CDR2: SGHTA, FQGTGA. The CDR3 runs 14 residues. With 6 bases clipped from V and 9 bases from J, the junction kept 5 bases outside the gene matches.

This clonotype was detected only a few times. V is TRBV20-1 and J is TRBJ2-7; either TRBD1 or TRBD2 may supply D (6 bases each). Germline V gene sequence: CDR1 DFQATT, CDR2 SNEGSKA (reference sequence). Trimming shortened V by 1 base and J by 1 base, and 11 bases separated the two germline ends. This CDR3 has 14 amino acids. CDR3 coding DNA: TGCAGTGCTAGAGGAGGGGGAGGTTCCTACGAGCAGTACTTC. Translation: CSARGGGGSYEQYF.

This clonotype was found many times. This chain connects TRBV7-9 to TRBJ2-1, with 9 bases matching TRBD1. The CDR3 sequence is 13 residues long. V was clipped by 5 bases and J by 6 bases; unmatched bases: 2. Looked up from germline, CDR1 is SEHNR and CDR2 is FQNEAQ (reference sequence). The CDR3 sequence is CASSRTGVNEQFF. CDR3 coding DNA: TGTGCCAGCAGCCGGACAGGGGTCAATGAGCAGTTCTTC.

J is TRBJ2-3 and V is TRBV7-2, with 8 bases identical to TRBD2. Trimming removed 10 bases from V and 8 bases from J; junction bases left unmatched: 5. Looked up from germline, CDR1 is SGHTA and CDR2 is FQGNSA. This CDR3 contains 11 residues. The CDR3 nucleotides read TGTGCCACCGCCGGGGGGGGTACGCAGTATTTT. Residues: CATAGGGTQYF.

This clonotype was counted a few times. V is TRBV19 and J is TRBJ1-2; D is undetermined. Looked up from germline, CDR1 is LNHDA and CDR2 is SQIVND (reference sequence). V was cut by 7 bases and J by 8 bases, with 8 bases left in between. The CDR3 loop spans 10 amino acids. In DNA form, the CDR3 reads TGTGCCAGTAAAGAGCGGGGCTACACCTTC. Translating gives CASKERGYTF.